The rows below give T cell receptor beta chains drawn from one sample of a study of T cell responses to AZD1222 COVID-19 vaccine. Sequencing was performed with immunoSEQ multiplex PCR; in TCRdb, only in-frame clones are kept and a portion is missing. The sample includes 110,000 or so clones, about 89% of them seen just once. This material consisted of peripheral blood, taken 28 days after the second AZD1222 dose. These receptors were taken from an adult who received the AZD1222 COVID-19 vaccine. The CDR3 runs from the conserved cysteine through the conserved F or W. The D gene is left open where the match is weak. Rows give clone size only sometimes, using once, few, many, or a class for an expanded clone.

CDR3 protein	CDR3 DNA	clone size	J gene	D gene	V gene
CASSLGVLGGSVQETQYF	TGCGCCAGCAGCTTAGGCGTCTTGGGTGGGAGCGTCCAAGAGACCCAGTACTTC	.	TRBJ2-5	.	TRBV5-1
CASSYTQGFYGYTF	TGTGCCAGCAGTTACACTCAGGGTTTCTATGGCTACACCTTC	.	TRBJ1-2	.	TRBV6-5
CASSPLYGGRTGELFF	TGTGCCAGCAGCCCACTCTATGGGGGACGCACCGGGGAGCTGTTTTTT	.	TRBJ2-2	.	TRBV11-1
CASSYDRPINTGELFF	TGTGCCAGCAGTTATGACCGCCCAATAAACACCGGGGAGCTGTTTTTT	.	TRBJ2-2	.	TRBV6-2/TRBV6-3
CASSLRGRFTEAFF	TGTGCCAGCAGCTTAAGGGGGCGATTCACTGAAGCTTTCTTT	.	TRBJ1-1	TRBD1	TRBV5-6
CASSLQPDTQYF	TGTGCCAGCAGCTTACAGCCAGATACGCAGTATTTT	.	TRBJ2-3	.	TRBV7-9
CASSWRGHEQFF	TGTGCCAGCAGCTGGAGGGGTCATGAGCAGTTCTTC	.	TRBJ2-1	.	TRBV11-3
CASSSGPRRGYGYTF	TGTGCCAGCAGTAGCGGGCCCCGGCGCGGCTATGGCTACACCTTC	once	TRBJ1-2	.	TRBV2
CASSWGQPNSPLHF	TGTGCCAGCAGCTGGGGACAGCCTAATTCACCCCTCCACTTT	.	TRBJ1-6	TRBD1	TRBV14
CATSDPPRKGQGIDRYDGYTF	TGTGCCACCAGTGATCCACCTCGAAAAGGACAGGGGATAGATCGGTACGATGGCTACACCTTC	.	TRBJ1-2	TRBD1	TRBV24-1
CASSLSGFELFF	TGTGCCAGCAGCTTATCAGGGTTTGAACTGTTTTTT	.	TRBJ1-4	.	TRBV13
CATSDLGGHEQYF	TGTGCCACCAGTGACTTGGGGGGCCACGAGCAGTACTTC	.	TRBJ2-7	.	TRBV24-1
CASSLLGTSGEQFF	TGCGCCAGCAGCTTGCTTGGGACTAGCGGTGAGCAGTTCTTC	.	TRBJ2-1	TRBD2	TRBV10-2
CASSLNRGDTGELFF	TGTGCCAGCAGCTTAAACAGGGGAGACACCGGGGAGCTGTTTTTT	.	TRBJ2-2	TRBD1	TRBV11-3
CASSYVLWTSTDTQYF	TGTGCCAGCAGTTACGTTTTATGGACTAGCACAGATACGCAGTATTTT	.	TRBJ2-3	.	TRBV6-5
CASSLTEGYTF	TGTGCCAGCAGTCTGACGGAAGGCTACACCTTC	.	TRBJ1-2	.	TRBV2
CASGARGERTEAFF	TGTGCTAGTGGTGCCCGCGGGGAAAGGACTGAAGCTTTCTTT	.	TRBJ1-1	.	TRBV12-5
CASSIEGTGVGDTQYF	TGTGCCAGTAGTATAGAGGGGACAGGGGTTGGGGATACGCAGTATTTT	.	TRBJ2-3	TRBD1	TRBV19
CASSLDSYTGELFF	TGCGCCAGCAGCTTGGACAGCTACACCGGGGAGCTGTTTTTT	few	TRBJ2-2	.	TRBV5-1
CASSPRGADGYTF	TGTGCCAGCAGTCCCCGAGGGGCGGATGGCTACACCTTC	.	TRBJ1-2	.	TRBV6-5
CASSLSNTGNEQFF	TGTGCCAGCAGTTTATCTAATACAGGGAATGAGCAGTTCTTC	.	TRBJ2-1	.	TRBV27
CASSQLRQGYAGELFF	TGTGCCAGCAGCCAACTCCGACAGGGGTACGCCGGGGAGCTGTTTTTT	.	TRBJ2-2	TRBD1	TRBV11-2
CASSSGGNQPQHF	TGTGCCAGCTCCAGCGGAGGCAATCAGCCCCAGCATTTT	.	TRBJ1-5	.	TRBV12-3/TRBV12-4
CASRRDYGYTF	TGTGCCAGCAGAAGGGACTATGGCTACACCTTC	.	TRBJ1-2	.	TRBV28
CASKINPQGVEQFF	TGTGCCTCTAAAATCAACCCACAGGGGGTTGAGCAGTTCTTC	.	TRBJ2-1	TRBD1	TRBV19
CASSHLAGGGETQYF	TGTGCCAGCAGTCATCTAGCGGGGGGCGGGGAGACCCAGTACTTC	.	TRBJ2-5	TRBD2	TRBV3-1/TRBV3-2
CASSEGAGNLGEQYF	TGTGCCAGCAGTGAGGGGGCAGGGAATTTAGGCGAGCAGTACTTC	.	TRBJ2-7	.	TRBV25-1
CASSQEVGETQYF	TGTGCCAGCAGCCAAGAGGTTGGGGAGACCCAGTACTTC	.	TRBJ2-5	.	TRBV4-2
CTSSIDHRQWGDTDTQYF	TGTACCAGTAGTATAGATCACCGACAGTGGGGGGACACAGATACGCAGTATTTT	.	TRBJ2-3	.	TRBV19
CASSLRASGDTQYF	TGTGCCAGCAGCTTAAGAGCCTCCGGAGATACGCAGTATTTT	.	TRBJ2-3	.	TRBV11-2
CAISDTQRQGTYYEQYF	TGTGCCATCAGTGATACCCAGCGACAGGGGACCTACTACGAGCAGTACTTC	.	TRBJ2-7	TRBD1	TRBV10-3
CASSHVYRGQQETQYF	TGTGCCAGCAGCCACGTGTACAGGGGCCAACAAGAGACCCAGTACTTC	.	TRBJ2-5	TRBD1	TRBV4-2
CASRHRDSYEQYF	TGTGCCAGCAGGCACCGGGACAGTTACGAGCAGTACTTC	many	TRBJ2-7	TRBD1	TRBV6-5
CASSRTVYEQYF	TGTGCCAGTAGTCGGACCGTCTACGAGCAGTACTTC	.	TRBJ2-7	.	TRBV19
CASSLDLASGTEAFF	TGTGCCAGCAGCTTGGATCTGGCCTCCGGGACTGAAGCTTTCTTT	.	TRBJ1-1	.	TRBV5-4
CASSRGLNGANVLTF	TGTGCCAGTAGTAGGGGGTTGAACGGGGCCAACGTCCTGACTTTC	.	TRBJ2-6	.	TRBV19
CASSVDDGDYGYTF	TGTGCCAGCAGCGTAGACGACGGGGACTATGGCTACACCTTC	.	TRBJ1-2	.	TRBV9
CASSLQLGPYEQYF	TGTGCCAGCAGCCTCCAATTGGGACCCTACGAGCAGTACTTC	once	TRBJ2-7	.	TRBV14
CASSAWDGYEQYF	TGTGCCAGCAGCGCATGGGACGGCTACGAGCAGTACTTC	.	TRBJ2-7	.	TRBV9